This TCR beta chain derives from a study of blood T cells in healthy people across ages. Overall study findings and caveats: More naive CD4+ cells and higher diversity marked long-lived donors relative to aged donors. The diversity estimates, figures obtained from one million T cells, were considered underestimates.

With regard to this clonotype: The antigen remains unidentified.

Every sample had a minimum of 7 million PBMCs isolated. Trimming removed 4 bases from V and 5 bases from J; junction bases left unmatched: 5. The CDR3 spans 13 residues. CDR1 SQVTM and CDR2 ANQGSEA come from the germline V gene. Alongside a J-beta primer mix, a sample-barcoded 5' primer served in a second PCR lasting roughly 7 to 11 cycles. Carrying 12 random nucleotides, a template-switch adaptor labeled each individual cDNA molecule. TCRdb fed the 5' RACE reads into MiXCR, producing one record per CDR3 protein. The sample has 660,000 or so distinct CDR3 sequences; roughly three fifths are singletons.

The chain has TRBV29-1 and TRBJ2-3, with 8 bases matching TRBD1. This sequence was found in a man between 60 and 70 years old in good health. Material for sequencing was blood. CDR3 nucleotides: TGCAGCGTTGGGGACAGGCCGATAGATACGCAGTATTTT. This encodes CSVGDRPIDTQYF.